This T cell receptor (beta chain) was sequenced in a study of T cell responses to AZD1222 COVID-19 vaccine. Measured with immunoSEQ multiplex PCR; TCRdb has only the in-frame clones, and not every one. The sample shows 95,000 to 150,000 clones, approximately 90% of them seen only once. The CDR3 extends over 14 amino acids. Trimming took 4 bases from V and 2 from J; bases not matched to a gene: 2. Per the germline V gene, CDR1 is SGHDN and CDR2 is FVKESK. The sample here was peripheral blood, taken on day 0 of AZD1222 vaccination. The TCR comes from an adult in good health. The chain employs TRBV14 and TRBJ2-7, with 10 bases lining up with TRBD1. DNA for the CDR3: TGTGCCAGCAGCCCGGGGACAGGGGCCTACGAGCAGTACTTC. Its protein product is CASSPGTGAYEQYF. The full variable domain, its missing parts supplied by reference TRBV14 and TRBJ2-7, is EAGVTQFPSHSVIEKGQTVTLRCDPISGHDNLYWYRRVMGKEIKFLLHFVKESKQDESGMPNNRFLAERTGGTYSTLKVQPAELEDSGVYFCASSPGTGAYEQYFGPGTRLTVT.